This T cell receptor beta chain appears in the sequencing data of a study of cytomegalovirus exposure and HLA in healthy donors. The study ran its PCR with 60 Vbeta and 13 Jbeta primers. Produced via immunoSEQ multiplex PCR; TCRdb's table is partial and in-frame only. The listing records about 210,000 clones. A remark on this clone: Its antigen is unknown.

Study-level results: Cytomegalovirus-associated status was assigned to around 160 TCR beta chains.

The clonotype was recovered from a woman in her thirties in good health and CMV-seropositive. The sequenced sample was PBMCs.

The CDR3 loop is CASSIRQGTSGYTF. The CDR3 DNA sequence: TGTGCCAGCAGCATTAGACAGGGAACGAGTGGCTACACCTTC. V is TRBV5-6 and J is TRBJ1-2; 7 bases agree with TRBD1. The CDR3 length is 14 residues. Trimming at V came to 4 bases and at J to 7 bases, leaving 10 bases not matched to a gene. CDR1 is SGHDT and CDR2 is YYEEEE in the germline V gene.